The 15 T cell receptor beta chains reported below all come from one sample, sequenced in a study of cytomegalovirus exposure and HLA in healthy donors. The PCR made use of 60 Vbeta and 13 Jbeta primers. Assay used: immunoSEQ multiplex PCR; TCRdb lists only in-frame clones, some missing. The sample lists about 190,000 clones, 65% to 90% occurring once. Input material: PBMCs. The origin of the receptors is a man aged 40-55 years in good health and CMV-seropositive.

The rearrangement joins TRBV18 to TRBJ1-1; D not certain. The germline V gene encodes CDR1 KGHSH and CDR2 LQKENI. V lost 2 bases and J 8 bases, leaving 12 bases between the germline ends. The CDR3 is 13 amino acids. CDR3 loop: CASSPIQQTEAFF. CDR3 DNA sequence: TGTGCCAGCTCACCAATCCAACAGACGGAAGCTTTCTTT.

On this clone: An end of the junction differs from the germline gene, which may be a read error. The chain combines TRBV7-7 with TRBJ2-3; 9 nucleotides agree with TRBD2. Germline CDR1 and CDR2: SSHAT and FNYEAQ (reference sequence). The CDR3 contains 16 residues. CDR3 nucleotide sequence: TGTGCTAGCAGCTTAGTCGAGCGGGGGGCCCCAGATACGCAGTATTTT. It codes for CASSLVERGAPDTQYF.

The genes are TRBV10-2 and TRBJ2-3; no clear D gene. The CDR3 has 13 residues. CDR1 is WSHSY, CDR2 SAAADI, per germline. V lost 3 bases and J 0 bases, leaving 4 bases between the germline ends. The CDR3 DNA follows: TGCGCCAGCAGTGAAACTAGCACAGATACGCAGTATTTT. Its protein product is CASSETSTDTQYF.

V usage is TRBV18 and J usage is TRBJ1-5, with D possibly being TRBD1 (5 bases). Germline CDR1 and CDR2: KGHSH and LQKENI. Trimming pared 3 bases from V and 4 bases from J, leaving 13 bases between. The CDR3 sequence is 15 residues long. CDR3 DNA: TGTGCCAGCTCACCGGGGGGGTCGAGAAATCAGCCCCAGCATTTT. Protein: CASSPGGSRNQPQHF.

The CDR3 DNA sequence: TGTGCCAGCAGCGCAGGGACCGGGGAGCTGTTTTTT. This translates into CASSAGTGELFF. The V and J genes are TRBV11-3 and TRBJ2-2, with D possibly TRBD1 on 5 matching bases. The CDR3 covers 12 residues. Germline CDR1 is SGHNT and CDR2 is YENEEA. The ends were cut back, 5 bases at V and 5 bases at J, with 6 bases in the middle.

The chain employs TRBV5-6 and TRBJ1-2; 7 bases are shared with TRBD1. The V gene end was trimmed by 4 bases and the J gene end by 6 bases; junction bases not matched to a gene: 9. CDR3 length equals 14 residues. CDR1 SGHDT and CDR2 YYEEEE come from the germline V gene. The CDR3 reads CASSTGRGRDGYTF. CDR3 nucleotides: TGTGCCAGCAGCACGGGCAGGGGGAGAGATGGCTACACCTTC. Full variable domain (missing parts from reference TRBV5-6 and TRBJ1-2): DAGVTQSPTHLIKTRGQQVTLRCSPKSGHDTVSWYQQALGQGPQFIFQYYEEEERQRGNFPDRFSGHQFPNYSSELNVNALLLGDSALYLCASSTGRGRDGYTFGSGTRLTVV.

The chain joins TRBV7-8 to TRBJ2-5; 8 bases map to TRBD2. The V segment lost 7 bases and the J segment 2 bases; nucleotides outside the gene matches: 15. The germline V gene has CDR1 SGHVS and CDR2 FQNEAQ. The CDR3 is 17 amino acids. Here the CDR3 reads CASNLDRGGRRQETQYF. As DNA, the CDR3 is TGTGCCAGCAACCTTGACCGGGGGGGCCGGAGACAAGAGACCCAGTACTTC.

This clone occurred once. The junction and the germline gene differ at one end; a read error may be behind it. This chain's CDR3 is CASGLVHDRGPYYGYTF. The CDR3 coding sequence is TGTGCTAGCGGTTTGGTACATGATAGGGGGCCATACTATGGCTACACCTTC. The chain joins TRBV12-5 to TRBJ1-2; 7 bases fit TRBD1. CDR3 length equals 17 residues. Germline CDR1 LGHNT, CDR2 FRNRAP.

The chain is built from TRBV5-6 and TRBJ1-2; TRBD1 agrees at 7 bases. The CDR3 loop spans 17 amino acids. Germline V CDR1 and CDR2: SGHDT, YYEEEE. Trimming took 2 bases from V and 0 from J; bases not matched to a gene: 10. CDR3 DNA sequence: TGTGCCAGCAGCTTATGGGGACAGCACTCTCCTAACTATGGCTACACCTTC. Translating gives CASSLWGQHSPNYGYTF.

As for this clone: At the DNA level, this CDR3 is encoded by other sequences in the same sample as well. V and J are TRBV27 and TRBJ1-3, with D uncertain. The V gene's germline CDR1 is MNHEY and CDR2 SMNVEV (reference sequence). This CDR3 is 14 amino acids long. V gave up 5 bases and J gave up 1 base, with 9 bases separating them. The CDR3 is CASSLTGSGNTIYF. CDR3 bases: TGTGCCAGCAGTCTCACGGGGTCTGGAAACACCATATATTTT.

The V and J genes are TRBV5-1 and TRBJ2-3; D might be TRBD2 (5 bases). V was cut by 4 bases and J by 5 bases, with 14 bases left in between. The CDR3 length is 14 residues. Germline loops: CDR1 SGHRS, CDR2 YFSETQ. The CDR3 nucleotides are TGCGCCAGCAGCCCATATGGACTGGAAGATACGCAGTATTTT. It specifies CASSPYGLEDTQYF.

This chain links TRBV7-6 with TRBJ2-3, with TRBD1 identical over 8 bases. The CDR3 is 16 amino acids. V shed 0 bases and J 1 base; nucleotides not matched to a gene: 3. The germline V gene encodes CDR1 SGHVS and CDR2 FNYEAQ. The CDR3 loop reads CASSLATGARTDTQYF. In nucleotides, the CDR3 is TGTGCCAGCAGCTTAGCGACAGGGGCCCGCACAGATACGCAGTATTTT.

This clone was detected only once. This sequence joins TRBV7-2 and TRBJ2-1; 9 nucleotides align to TRBD2. This CDR3 is built from 15 residues. The V and J ends lost 8 bases and 0 bases, in that order; junction bases with no gene match: 5. The germline CDR1 and CDR2 sequences are SGHTA and FQGNSA. The CDR3: CASGVSGGSYNEQFF. The CDR3, as DNA: TGTGCCAGCGGAGTTAGCGGGGGCTCCTACAATGAGCAGTTCTTC.

This clone was picked up a small number of times. Additional DNA sequences in this sample encode the identical CDR3. This chain links TRBV28 with TRBJ1-3; D is possibly TRBD1 (5 bases). The V and J ends lost 5 bases and 4 bases respectively, with 15 bases between them. The CDR3 extends over 15 amino acids. Germline-derived CDR1 and CDR2 are MDHEN and SYDVKM. DNA for the CDR3: TGTGCCAGCAGTGCCCGGGACGGACTAGGAAACACCATATATTTT. Encoded protein: CASSARDGLGNTIYF.

V and J are TRBV7-9 and TRBJ1-1, with D unclear. The CDR3 loop spans 13 amino acids. The germline V and J ends were trimmed by 2 bases and 1 base, with 5 bases remaining between them. CDR1 is SEHNR, CDR2 FQNEAQ, per germline (reference sequence). For the CDR3, the DNA is TGTGCCAGCAGCTTAACTTCGAACACTGAAGCTTTCTTT. Amino acids: CASSLTSNTEAFF.